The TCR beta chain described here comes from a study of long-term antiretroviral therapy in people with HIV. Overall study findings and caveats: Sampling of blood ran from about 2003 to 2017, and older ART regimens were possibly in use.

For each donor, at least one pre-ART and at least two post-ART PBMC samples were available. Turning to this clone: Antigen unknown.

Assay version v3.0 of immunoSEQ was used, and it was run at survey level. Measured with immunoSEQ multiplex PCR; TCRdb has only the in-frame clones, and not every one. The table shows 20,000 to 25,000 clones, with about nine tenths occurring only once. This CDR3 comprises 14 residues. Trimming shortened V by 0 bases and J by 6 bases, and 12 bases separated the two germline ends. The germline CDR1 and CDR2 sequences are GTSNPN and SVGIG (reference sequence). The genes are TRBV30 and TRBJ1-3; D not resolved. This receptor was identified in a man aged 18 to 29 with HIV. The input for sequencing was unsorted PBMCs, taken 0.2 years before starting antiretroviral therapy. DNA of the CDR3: TGTGCCTGGAGTGTATTAAGAAGGGTAAACACCATATATTTT. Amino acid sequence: CAWSVLRRVNTIYF.